This TCR beta chain was recovered during a study of cytomegalovirus exposure and HLA in healthy donors. Notes on the study in general: In presence/absence analyses, roughly uniform sequencing depth across donors was assumed. The authors later found most CMV-associated TCR beta chains appeared HLA-restricted.

V gave up 0 bases and J gave up 9 bases; unmatched junction bases: 10. The CDR3 spans 15 residues. Looked up from germline, CDR1 is GTSNPN and CDR2 is SVGIG (reference sequence). Of note for this clone: No antigen is known for it.

PCR employed 60 Vbeta and 13 Jbeta primers. Repertoires were generated with immunoSEQ multiplex PCR, while TCRdb's copy carries only in-frame clones and drops some. The sample is made up of tens of thousands of clones, and the top ten hold 4.5% to 5% of it. The sequence was obtained from a woman between 35 and 50 years old in good health and CMV-seropositive. The rearrangement links TRBV30 to TRBJ2-1; the match to TRBD2 covers 8 bases. The specimen sequenced was PBMCs. CDR3 nucleotides: TGTGCCTGGAGTGTACAAGTCGGGAGGGCAGGTGAGCAGTTCTTC. The encoded protein is CAWSVQVGRAGEQFF.